The rows below give T cell receptor beta chains drawn from one sample of a study of technical replicates of blood from a few donors. The method was immunoSEQ multiplex PCR; TCRdb's version includes in-frame clones alone and lacks a portion of them. The sample yields about 57,000 clones, approximately 86% seen once. Sequencing was performed on PBMCs. These receptors all come from a human donor in good health. Some clones in this sample may be carry-over from other donors' samples. Both conserved end residues are trimmed from each CDR3.

J gene	CDR3 length	V gene	CDR3 protein
TRBJ2-3	13	TRBV5-6	ASSLRPDRGDTQY
TRBJ2-2	15	TRBV7-3	ASSLMSSASGDGELF
TRBJ2-5	12	TRBV7-2	ASSSQGVPETQY
TRBJ2-1	14	TRBV13	ASSPPGLAGVDEQF
TRBJ2-1	13	TRBV6-5	ASSYDTSGRQKQF
TRBJ2-1	17	TRBV4-3	ASSQELGWGHKGSRGQF
TRBJ2-7	10	TRBV29-1	SVLTGGNEQY
TRBJ1-1	12	TRBV6-5	ASFGTFPNTEAF
TRBJ2-3	12	TRBV7-9	ASSLGQGYDTQY
TRBJ2-5	12	TRBV6-5	ASRLWGRGETQY
TRBJ2-1	12	TRBV5-4	ASSLPSGNREQF
TRBJ2-1	15	TRBV4-3	ASSQETRLEGYNEQF
TRBJ2-5	13	TRBV7-6	ASSLVPRDEETQY
TRBJ1-2	13	TRBV2	ASSEEDRGAYGYT
TRBJ1-6	14	TRBV4-1	ASSPQTGGRNSPLH
TRBJ1-3	14	TRBV7-2	ASSYSRTGTGNTIY
TRBJ2-5	15	TRBV7-9	ASSRQTLGQGGETQY
TRBJ1-2	13	TRBV28	ASSPSTGFVYGYT
TRBJ2-2	14	TRBV25-1	ASSGQRLANTGELF
TRBJ1-5	14	TRBV6-6	ASSQDRMISNQPQH
TRBJ2-7	15	TRBV18	ASSPRGFPGSPYEQY
TRBJ2-7	13	TRBV6-1	ASSEVGGGPYEQY
TRBJ1-5	14	TRBV19	ASSLSTGGRNQPQH
TRBJ1-1	11	TRBV11-3	ASSFGLDTEAF
TRBJ1-1	12	TRBV7-6	ASSHYGTGTEAF